The 22 T cell receptor beta chains presented below share a single source sample, sequenced in a study of blood T cells in healthy people across ages. PCR was performed a second time for roughly 7 to 11 cycles using a sample-barcoded 5' primer and a J-beta primer mix. TCRdb passed the 5' RACE reads through MiXCR, listing each CDR3 protein once. The sample lists about 970,000 distinct CDR3 sequences, roughly 51% seen once, with roughly 23% in the top ten. Sequenced material: blood. The receptors here all came from a woman aged 55 to 70 in good health.

This clonotype was recorded at least ten times. The J gene is TRBJ2-3, the V gene TRBV2; D gene uncertain. CDR1 is SNHLY and CDR2 is FYNNEI in the germline V gene. V lost 7 bases and J 3 bases, leaving 11 bases between the germline ends. The CDR3 totals 13 residues. CDR3 in amino acids: CASTHRATDTQYF. CDR3 coding DNA: TGTGCCAGCACCCATAGAGCGACAGATACGCAGTATTTT.

This clonotype was counted between two and nine times. This chain uses TRBV20-1 with TRBJ2-1; 7 bases fit TRBD2. CDR1 is DFQATT and CDR2 is SNEGSKA in the germline V gene (reference sequence). The CDR3 consists of 14 residues. The CDR3 coding sequence is TGCACCTCACCGGGACTAAGCTCCTACAATGAGCAGTTCTTC. It is translated as CTSPGLSSYNEQFF.

This clonotype was found a few times. This chain joins TRBV6-5 and TRBJ1-2; 7 positions agree with TRBD1. The CDR3 totals 13 residues. With 7 bases clipped from V and 4 bases from J, the junction kept 6 bases outside the gene matches. Germline CDR1 MNHEY, CDR2 SVGAGI. CDR3 protein: CASTRQGGYGYTF. CDR3 sequence (DNA): TGTGCCAGCACCCGACAGGGAGGCTATGGCTACACCTTC.

This clonotype was found a few times. The chain uses TRBV10-3 and TRBJ2-1; 11 bases line up with TRBD2. V trimming: 6 bases; J trimming: 7 bases; junction bases outside the gene matches: 5. This CDR3 is 14 amino acids long. Germline values: CDR1 ENHRY, CDR2 SYGVKD. CDR3 DNA: TGTGCCATCAGCCTAGCGGGAGGCGGTAATGAGCAGTTCTTC. Encoded protein: CAISLAGGGNEQFF.

The chain combines TRBV29-1 with TRBJ2-5; 9 positions agree with TRBD2. This CDR3 comprises 13 residues. Germline V lookup: CDR1 SQVTM, CDR2 ANQGSEA. The ends lost 3 bases at V and 11 bases at J; junction bases unmatched: 10. The CDR3 DNA is TGCAGCGTTGAGGGAGCGGGAGGCGGAGAGCAGTACTTC. Encoded protein: CSVEGAGGGEQYF.

The chain combines TRBV2 with TRBJ2-1; D perhaps matches TRBD2 (6 bases). Germline V gene sequence: CDR1 SNHLY, CDR2 FYNNEI. The CDR3 contains 12 residues. Trimming cost V 9 bases and J 6 bases, with 12 bases left between them. Here the CDR3 reads CASRDSRNEQFF. CDR3 DNA: TGTGCCAGTAGGGACTCGCGCAATGAGCAGTTCTTC. Using reference TRBV2 and TRBJ2-1 for the parts outside the CDR3, the full variable domain is EPEVTQTPSHQVTQMGQEVILRCVPISNHLYFYWYRQILGQKVEFLVSFYNNEISEKSEIFDDQFSVERPDGSNFTLKIRSTKLEDSAMYFCASRDSRNEQFFGPGTRLTVL.

The gene calls are TRBV6-6 and TRBJ2-7; 8 nucleotides align to TRBD1. Per the germline V gene, CDR1 is MNHNY and CDR2 is SVGAGI (reference sequence). This CDR3 has 15 amino acids. Trimming at V came to 0 bases and at J to 2 bases, leaving 3 bases not matched to a gene. The CDR3 is CASSYSGQAPYEQYF. The CDR3 coding sequence is TGTGCCAGCAGTTACTCGGGACAGGCCCCCTACGAGCAGTACTTC.

V gene TRBV6-6 combines with J gene TRBJ2-7; 9 bases map to TRBD1. Germline lookup yields CDR1 MNHNY and CDR2 SVGAGI (reference sequence). The CDR3 runs 14 residues. V lost 2 bases, J lost 4 bases, and 3 bases stayed unmatched. CDR3 residues: CASSYGQGRYEQYF. CDR3 DNA sequence: TGTGCCAGCAGTTACGGACAGGGGAGGTACGAGCAGTACTTC.

Regarding this clonotype: This may arise from a read error, as a much more abundant clone is one base away. The chain carries TRBV27 and TRBJ2-5; 7 bases match TRBD2. The J call is uncertain, as TRBJ2-7 better fits the DNA end. Germline V gene data show CDR1 as MNHEY and CDR2 as SMNVEV (reference sequence). This CDR3 is built from 15 residues. This CDR3 is CASRAEAGWGYEQYF. The CDR3 bases are TGTGCCAGCAGAGCTGAAGCGGGGTGGGGGTACGAGCAGTACTTC.

This clonotype was observed once. The chain couples TRBV7-2 to TRBJ2-1; 9 bases fit TRBD1. This CDR3 has 17 residues. CDR1 and CDR2 (germline): SGHTA, FQGNSA. J lost 1 base, V lost 5 bases, and 9 bases had no gene match. This CDR3 reads CASSRTGGAGSYNEQFF. The CDR3 nucleotides are TGTGCCAGCAGCCGAACAGGGGGCGCCGGATCCTACAATGAGCAGTTCTTC.

The chain joins TRBV4-1 to TRBJ2-3, with D tentatively TRBD2 (6 bases). V gave up 7 bases and J gave up 7 bases, with 24 bases separating them. The CDR3 contains 16 residues. The V gene's germline CDR1 is MGHRA and CDR2 YSYEKL. The DNA for the CDR3 is TGCGCCAGCAACCCGGAGGAGGGCCCCGCGACGTATACGCAGTATTTT. Its protein is CASNPEEGPATYTQYF.

This clonotype has more than one count but fewer than ten. This rearrangement joins TRBV5-1 to TRBJ2-1; D gene uncertain. CDR1 is SGHRS and CDR2 is YFSETQ in the germline V gene. The ends were cut back, 2 bases at V and 8 bases at J, with 2 bases in the middle. The CDR3 totals 10 residues. The CDR3 DNA reads as TGCGCCAGCAGCTTAGATGAGCAGTTCTTC. Protein: CASSLDEQFF. The full variable domain, completed using reference TRBV5-1 and TRBJ2-1, is KAGVTQTPRYLIKTRGQQVTLSCSPISGHRSVSWYQQTPGQGLQFLFEYFSETQRNKGNFPGRFSGRQFSNSRSEMNVSTLELGDSALYLCASSLDEQFFGPGTRLTVL.

This chain connects TRBV12-3 or TRBV12-4 to TRBJ2-6; D is uncertain. The ends were cut back, 2 bases at V and 0 bases at J, with 8 bases in the middle. CDR3 length: 16 amino acids. CDR3 protein: CASSLYLASGANVLTF. The CDR3, as DNA: TGTGCCAGCAGTTTATACTTGGCCTCTGGGGCCAACGTCCTGACTTTC.

This clonotype was detected only a few times. The chain combines TRBV5-8 with TRBJ2-2; unclear D gene. V lost 9 bases, J lost 4 bases, and 13 bases lay in between. The germline CDR1 and CDR2 sequences are SGHTS and YDEGEE. This CDR3 contains 13 residues. The chain's CDR3 is CATDGAFTGELFF. CDR3 nucleotide sequence: TGTGCCACAGATGGCGCCTTCACCGGGGAGCTGTTTTTT.

The chain combines TRBV7-2 with TRBJ2-2; weak D call: TRBD1 (6 bases). Trimming stripped 5 bases from V and 7 bases from J, with 17 bases between. Germline CDR1 SGHTA, CDR2 FQGNSA. The CDR3 sequence is 15 residues long. The CDR3 DNA follows: TGTGCCAGCAGCCCCTGGGGGCACCTTGGCGGGGAGCTGTTTTTT. This translates into CASSPWGHLGGELFF.

In this sample, this clonotype turned up a few times. J is TRBJ2-3 and V is TRBV12-3 or TRBV12-4; D perhaps matches TRBD2 (8 bases). The CDR3 runs to 11 residues. The V end was cut by 11 bases, the J end by 9 bases, with 15 bases between. The CDR3 sequence: CASSGGGTQYF. For the CDR3, the DNA is TGTGCCTCATCGGGAGGGGGCACGCAGTATTTT.

CDR3 amino acids: CASSQDTRYTQYF. The DNA of the CDR3 is TGTGCCAGCAGCCAAGATACTAGATATACGCAGTATTTT. This chain connects TRBV3-1 to TRBJ2-3; tentative D call: TRBD2 (5 bases). Deletions cut 0 bases from V and 7 bases from J, with 8 bases between. Germline V gene lookup returns CDR1 LGHDT and CDR2 YNNKEL (reference sequence). CDR3 length: 13 residues.

The V gene is TRBV3-1, the J gene TRBJ2-6; D not resolved. The germline CDR1 and CDR2 sequences are LGHDT and YNNKEL (reference sequence). Trimming took off 7 bases at V and 5 bases at J, with 12 bases between the two ends. This CDR3 has 14 residues. This chain's CDR3 is CASTGPTRANVLTF. Here the CDR3 DNA reads TGTGCCAGCACCGGCCCCACCCGGGCCAACGTCCTGACTTTC.

This clonotype came up a few times. CDR3: CSAPGQERSYNSPLHF. The CDR3 DNA reads as TGCAGTGCACCAGGACAGGAGCGCTCCTATAATTCACCCCTCCACTTT. This rearrangement joins TRBV20-1 to TRBJ1-6, with 7 bases aligning to TRBD1. The germline CDR1 and CDR2 sequences are DFQATT and SNEGSKA (reference sequence). The ends lost 6 bases at V and 0 bases at J; junction bases unmatched: 8. The CDR3 sequence is 16 residues long.

This clonotype was found a few times. The V gene is TRBV7-9, the J gene TRBJ1-1, with D hard to call. This CDR3 comprises 13 residues. The germline V and J ends were trimmed by 1 base and 1 base, with 4 bases remaining between them. Germline assignment: CDR1 SEHNR and CDR2 FQNEAQ (reference sequence). Written as DNA, the CDR3 is TGTGCCAGCAGCTTAGAGTCGAACACTGAAGCTTTCTTT. It is translated as CASSLESNTEAFF.

The rearrangement joins TRBV28 to TRBJ1-4; maybe TRBD1 (5 bases). Trimming left V 5 bases short and J 7 bases short, with 17 bases between. The CDR3 is 15 residues long. Germline lookup yields CDR1 MDHEN and CDR2 SYDVKM. In DNA, the CDR3 is TGTGCCAGCAGTCCAACGAGGGGCTGGGGTGAAAAACTGTTTTTT. Protein product: CASSPTRGWGEKLFF.

This clonotype was counted ten times or more. The gene calls are TRBV3-1 and TRBJ2-7; D call uncertain. Trimming shortened V by 4 bases and J by 3 bases, and 10 bases separated the two germline ends. The CDR3 length is 13 residues. Germline lookup yields CDR1 LGHDT and CDR2 YNNKEL (reference sequence). The CDR3 loop reads CASSLYGRYEQYF. In nucleotides, the CDR3 is TGTGCCAGCAGCCTATACGGACGCTACGAGCAGTACTTC.